This is a list of T cell receptor beta chains from one sample in a study of control samples from healthy donors and cancer patients. Using immunoSEQ multiplex PCR, the repertoire was profiled, and TCRdb retains in-frame clones only, with some absent. The data show roughly 30,000 clones, about 86% seen once. The sequenced sample was PBMCs. The receptors were gathered from a woman aged 40 to 50 with lung cancer. The conserved cysteine and the conserved F or W are not part of the CDR3 here. Fields, in order: clone size, J gene, V gene, CDR3 protein. A clone size is listed for some rows: how often the clone was seen (once, few, many), or a class if it is expanded.

NA	TRBJ2-5	TRBV6-4	ASRPEETQY
NA	TRBJ2-3	TRBV18	ASSPGQGADTQY
NA	TRBJ2-7	TRBV5-1	ASSLGPTNYEQY
NA	TRBJ2-2	TRBV7-9	ASSVVGSGETGELF
NA	TRBJ2-1	TRBV7-9	AVRESSSYNEQF
NA	TRBJ2-7	TRBV5-5	ASSLVGLASREQY
NA	TRBJ2-3	TRBV4-2	ASSQVFMGGPGDTQY
NA	TRBJ2-2	TRBV6-2/TRBV6-3	ASSYRRGTGELF
NA	TRBJ2-1	TRBV3-1/TRBV3-2	ASSQDRVSHNEQF
NA	TRBJ1-5	TRBV11-3	ASTRGGQPQH
NA	TRBJ2-5	TRBV6-1	ASSERRDRVAETQY
once	TRBJ1-6	TRBV2	ASNPGTAAYNSPLH
NA	TRBJ2-3	TRBV9	ASSFRDEGADTQY
NA	TRBJ2-2	TRBV13	ASSFRDTHTGELF
NA	TRBJ2-5	TRBV7-2	ASSQPGQGARETQY
NA	TRBJ1-2	TRBV24-1	ATSDAGTAELYGYT
NA	TRBJ1-3	TRBV19	ASSIRTAGNTIY
once	TRBJ2-2	TRBV19	ASSVDRVSGELF
once	TRBJ2-1	TRBV5-4	ASSPGLAGASGTPYNEQF
NA	TRBJ1-5	TRBV4-1	ASSVGQAGRNQPQH
NA	TRBJ2-7	TRBV9	ASSVGDFSYEQY
NA	TRBJ2-1	TRBV7-2	ASSLRTAYNEQF
NA	TRBJ2-7	TRBV11-3	ASSLTYEQY